A selection of T cell receptor beta chains follows, all from one sample in a study of blood T cell repertoires in COVID-19. TCRdb's copy holds only in-frame clones and misses some; the assay was immunoSEQ multiplex PCR. The data show about 300,000 clones, around 84% seen once. Specimen: peripheral blood. Receptors were obtained from a man between 70 and 80 years old with acute or convalescent COVID-19. CDR3s leave out the opening cysteine and the closing phenylalanine or tryptophan. Fields, in order: J gene, V gene, CDR3 protein.

J gene: TRBJ1-2; V gene: TRBV29-1; CDR3 protein: SVEKGRDYGYT
J gene: TRBJ2-5; V gene: TRBV5-4; CDR3 protein: ASSSSKGGETQY
J gene: TRBJ2-2; V gene: TRBV28; CDR3 protein: ASSIRGFGTGELF
J gene: TRBJ1-5; V gene: TRBV28; CDR3 protein: ASSPGSGYQPQH
J gene: TRBJ2-3; V gene: TRBV6-2/TRBV6-3; CDR3 protein: ASSYSPDRGTTDTQY
J gene: TRBJ2-1; V gene: TRBV5-5; CDR3 protein: ASSLDGTATFNEQF
J gene: TRBJ2-6; V gene: TRBV3-1/TRBV3-2; CDR3 protein: ASSFRGSGANVLT
J gene: TRBJ1-2; V gene: TRBV5-1; CDR3 protein: ASSFLDERGSYT
J gene: TRBJ2-5; V gene: TRBV9; CDR3 protein: ASSVEGGPYQETQY
J gene: TRBJ2-1; V gene: TRBV5-1; CDR3 protein: ASSRLVSDEQF
J gene: TRBJ1-4; V gene: TRBV11-3; CDR3 protein: ASSRRSRGLFGNEKLF
J gene: TRBJ2-1; V gene: TRBV6-6; CDR3 protein: ASSTPGQGIGNEQF
J gene: TRBJ1-5; V gene: TRBV6-6; CDR3 protein: ASTPFLSNSNQPQH
J gene: TRBJ2-1; V gene: TRBV2; CDR3 protein: ASVPNRHNEQF
J gene: TRBJ1-6; V gene: TRBV2; CDR3 protein: ASSVQGRTGSPLH
J gene: TRBJ2-7; V gene: TRBV28; CDR3 protein: ASSSSYEQY
J gene: TRBJ1-2; V gene: TRBV27; CDR3 protein: ASSLGFGDRGYGYT
J gene: TRBJ2-3; V gene: TRBV18; CDR3 protein: ASSQSGRSTDTQY
J gene: TRBJ2-7; V gene: TRBV5-5; CDR3 protein: ASSLASYEQY
J gene: TRBJ1-2; V gene: TRBV30; CDR3 protein: AWTQASRFYGYT
J gene: TRBJ2-3; V gene: TRBV10-3; CDR3 protein: ATKEGDTQY
J gene: TRBJ1-2; V gene: TRBV6-2/TRBV6-3; CDR3 protein: ASSSWDRASFYGYT
J gene: TRBJ2-7; V gene: TRBV5-4; CDR3 protein: ASSLAGVREQY
J gene: TRBJ1-3; V gene: TRBV7-9; CDR3 protein: ASSPPTGDPYTIY
J gene: TRBJ2-5; V gene: TRBV9; CDR3 protein: ASSTRDFETQY
J gene: TRBJ2-5; V gene: TRBV5-6; CDR3 protein: ASSEVGDNRGERKTQY
J gene: TRBJ2-7; V gene: TRBV7-2; CDR3 protein: ASSLSPGTPGP
J gene: TRBJ1-1; V gene: TRBV5-1; CDR3 protein: ASSLGGRGNTEAF
J gene: TRBJ1-2; V gene: TRBV12-2; CDR3 protein: ASRLAWAWTGNGYT
J gene: TRBJ1-1; V gene: TRBV6-4; CDR3 protein: ASSDSNRNTEAF
J gene: TRBJ2-7; V gene: TRBV24-1; CDR3 protein: ATSGHSSYEQY
J gene: TRBJ1-3; V gene: TRBV29-1; CDR3 protein: SVNENRGPQTGNTIY
J gene: TRBJ2-7; V gene: TRBV5-1; CDR3 protein: ASSAGQGADEQY
J gene: TRBJ2-1; V gene: TRBV28; CDR3 protein: ASSFLGGGGTRNEQF
J gene: TRBJ2-3; V gene: TRBV28; CDR3 protein: ASNLAVTDTQY
J gene: TRBJ1-5; V gene: TRBV7-2; CDR3 protein: ASSPTGGYQPQH
J gene: TRBJ1-2; V gene: TRBV7-2; CDR3 protein: ASSFSGTGGYGYT
J gene: TRBJ1-4; V gene: TRBV5-1; CDR3 protein: ASSPDSGGSNEKLF
J gene: TRBJ2-7; V gene: TRBV7-2; CDR3 protein: ASSLGNWAGSYEQY
J gene: TRBJ1-2; V gene: TRBV29-1; CDR3 protein: SVDSYGYT
J gene: TRBJ2-7; V gene: TRBV5-1; CDR3 protein: ASSSQPGTSGGAYEQY
J gene: TRBJ1-1; V gene: TRBV5-1; CDR3 protein: ASSPQGTANTEAF
J gene: TRBJ2-7; V gene: TRBV19; CDR3 protein: ASSIAPRSGEQY
J gene: TRBJ2-5; V gene: TRBV5-1; CDR3 protein: ASRETVQETQY
J gene: TRBJ1-1; V gene: TRBV3-1/TRBV3-2; CDR3 protein: ASSRGTVNTEAF
J gene: TRBJ2-1; V gene: TRBV4-3; CDR3 protein: ASSQDNFLKQF